These 28 T cell receptor beta chains were sequenced from one sample in a study of beta chain features in type 1 diabetes. Overall study findings and caveats: When Type 1 diabetes patients were examined, their TCRB CDR3s proved moderately but significantly shorter in all four CD4+ subsets.

Expressed TCRB transcripts were sequenced after all isolated RNA was converted to cDNA. Only in-frame clones appear in the TCRdb table, and some are missing; sequencing was by immunoSEQ multiplex PCR. The sample has a few hundred thousand clones, roughly 9.8% seen once; the top ten hold around 0.66%. The antigens these receptors bind are not known. Specimen: central memory CD4+ T cells from blood. These receptors were collected from a young man with type 1 diabetes.

The chain is built from TRBV6-6 and TRBJ1-3, with D hard to call. This CDR3 has 16 amino acids. V lost 0 bases to trimming and J lost 0 bases, with 9 bases between them. The germline gives CDR1 MNHNY, CDR2 SVGAGI (reference sequence). The DNA for the CDR3 is TGTGCCAGCAGTTACTCGTGGGGAGACTCTGGAAACACCATATATTTT. Its translation is CASSYSWGDSGNTIYF.

This clone was detected many times. The chain combines TRBV10-3 with TRBJ1-1, with 7 bases lining up with TRBD1. V lost 7 bases, J lost 5 bases, and 13 bases stayed unmatched. Germline values: CDR1 ENHRY, CDR2 SYGVKD. CDR3 length equals 15 residues. The CDR3 bases are TGTGCCATCACCACGGACAGGAATGGAGGGACTGAAGCTTTCTTT. This gives the protein CAITTDRNGGTEAFF.

A note on this clone: A much larger clone sits a single nucleotide away, making a read error possible. This specimen includes other DNA sequences encoding the same CDR3. The chain uses TRBV7-2 and TRBJ2-1, with D tentatively TRBD1 (6 bases). Germline V gives CDR1 SGHTA, CDR2 FQGNSA. This CDR3 is 13 amino acids long. V was pared by 5 bases and J by 4 bases, with 9 bases between. In DNA, the CDR3 is TGTGCCAGCAGCCTACAGGGTTACAATGAGCAGTTCTTC. This codes for CASSLQGYNEQFF.

This clone was observed a few times. The rearrangement uses TRBV7-3 and TRBJ1-5, with D possibly being TRBD1 (5 bases). The germline V and J ends were trimmed by 6 bases and 5 bases, with 14 bases remaining between them. This CDR3 contains 14 residues. Germline CDR1 and CDR2: SGHTA and FQGTGA. The CDR3 nucleotides read TGTGCCAGCAGAACCGGGACGGGAGATCAGCCCCAGCATTTT. It specifies CASRTGTGDQPQHF. Supplemented by reference TRBV7-3 and TRBJ1-5, the full variable domain reads GAGVSQTPSNKVTEKGKYVELRCDPISGHTALYWYRQSLGQGPEFLIYFQGTGAADDSGLPNDRFFAVRPEGSVSTLKIQRTERGDSAVYLCASRTGTGDQPQHFGDGTRLSIL.

The rearrangement uses TRBV6-5 and TRBJ2-5; D possibly corresponds to TRBD1 (6 bases). This CDR3 is 15 amino acids long. The ends were cut back, 2 bases at V and 1 base at J, with 11 bases in the middle. In germline, CDR1 is MNHEY, CDR2 SVGAGI. The CDR3 DNA follows: TGTGCCAGCAGTTACGGGGGCGAAGGCCAAGAGACCCAGTACTTC. It encodes CASSYGGEGQETQYF.

This clone has just one count. One junction end disagrees with the germline gene, perhaps due to a read error. The chain recombines TRBV7-2 with TRBJ1-4; unclear D gene. This CDR3 comprises 14 residues. Germline V gene data show CDR1 as SGHTA and CDR2 as FQGNSA. CDR3 in DNA: TGCGCCAGCAGCCAAGATATCGTACGTCGGAAACTGTTTTTT. This translates into CASSQDIVRRKLFF. The complete variable domain, with remaining parts taken from reference TRBV7-2 and TRBJ1-4, reads GAGVSQSPSNKVTEKGKDVELRCDPISGHTALYWYRQSLGQGLEFLIYFQGNSAPDKSGLPSDRFSAERTGGSVSTLTIQRTQQEDSAVYLCASSQDIVRRKLFFGSGTQLSVL.

The chain links TRBV7-2 to TRBJ2-1; 11 bases line up with TRBD2. The CDR3 loop spans 15 amino acids. V trimming: 6 bases; J trimming: 3 bases; junction bases outside the gene matches: 4. Germline V gene data show CDR1 as SGHTA and CDR2 as FQGNSA. In DNA, the CDR3 is TGTGCCAGCAGGAGGGGGACTAGCGGCTACAATGAGCAGTTCTTC. The encoded protein is CASRRGTSGYNEQFF. Combining the CDR3 with reference TRBV7-2 and TRBJ2-1 gives the whole variable domain GAGVSQSPSNKVTEKGKDVELRCDPISGHTALYWYRQSLGQGLEFLIYFQGNSAPDKSGLPSDRFSAERTGGSVSTLTIQRTQQEDSAVYLCASRRGTSGYNEQFFGPGTRLTVL.

This clone was observed a few times. This chain links TRBV7-9 with TRBJ2-7; the D gene could be TRBD1 or TRBD2 (6 bases each). CDR1 is SEHNR, CDR2 FQNEAQ, per germline (reference sequence). Between the trimmed V and J ends, which lost 5 bases and 0 bases, there was a span of 23 bases. This CDR3 has 18 amino acids. In DNA form, the CDR3 reads TGTGCCAGCAGCCAAGATCCCTCAGGGGCGGAGGGCTCCTACGAGCAGTACTTC. It encodes CASSQDPSGAEGSYEQYF.

This clone was seen a few times. The chain uses TRBV6-5 and TRBJ2-1; 8 bases match TRBD2. The CDR3 sequence is 15 residues long. CDR1 and CDR2 (germline): MNHEY, SVGAGI. The trim removed 6 bases at V and 5 bases at J, leaving 9 bases unmatched. The CDR3: CASRRGLGTNNEQFF. The CDR3 nucleotides read TGTGCCAGCAGGAGGGGACTAGGGACTAACAATGAGCAGTTCTTC.

This clone was picked up a small number of times. The rearrangement joins TRBV4-2 to TRBJ1-5; D is unresolved. There are 14 residues in the CDR3. Germline V gene sequence: CDR1 LGHNA, CDR2 YNFKEQ. Trimming stripped 0 bases from V and 5 bases from J, with 8 bases between. CDR3 region: CASSQDVGYQPQHF. In DNA form, the CDR3 reads TGTGCCAGCAGCCAAGATGTGGGTTATCAGCCCCAGCATTTT.

The V gene is TRBV9, the J gene TRBJ2-7; D possibly matches TRBD1 or TRBD2 (5 bases each). Trimming took 2 bases from V and 6 from J, leaving 21 bases between them. This CDR3 spans 16 amino acids. CDR1 and CDR2 (germline): SGDLS, YYNGEE. The CDR3, as DNA: TGTGCCAGCAGCGTTCGCACCGGGACCGGGATCAGCGAGCAGTACTTC. The encoded protein is CASSVRTGTGISEQYF.

The sample holds a few counts of this clone. This chain uses TRBV27 with TRBJ2-7, with 8 bases matching TRBD1. V was clipped by 8 bases and J by 5 bases; unmatched bases: 8. CDR1 and CDR2 (germline): MNHEY, SMNVEV (reference sequence). This CDR3 has 13 residues. The CDR3 coding sequence is TGTGCCAGCGTTGGACAGGGAGTACACGAGCAGTACTTC. Translated: CASVGQGVHEQYF.

This clone was observed a few times. The chain combines TRBV27 with TRBJ2-2; no clear D gene. V lost 6 bases and J lost 2, with 16 bases in between. CDR3 size: 16 residues. Looked up from germline, CDR1 is MNHEY and CDR2 is SMNVEV (reference sequence). In DNA, the CDR3 is TGTGCCAGCAGCCCACGGGCAGTACTCAACACCGGGGAGCTGTTTTTT. Translation gives CASSPRAVLNTGELFF.

The chain uses TRBV30 and TRBJ2-7; tentatively, D is TRBD2 (6 bases). The CDR3 length is 12 residues. V lost 5 bases to trimming and J lost 9 bases, with 17 bases between them. Germline V gene data show CDR1 as GTSNPN and CDR2 as SVGIG (reference sequence). Written as DNA, the CDR3 is TGTGCCTGGGCCCGGGGGTCGTCGGGGCAGTACTTC. Protein: CAWARGSSGQYF.

In this sample, this clone turned up a few times. The rearrangement uses TRBV6-5 and TRBJ1-2; weak D call: TRBD1 (5 bases). From germline, CDR1 is MNHEY and CDR2 SVGAGI. V lost 8 bases, J lost 9 bases, and 19 bases lay in between. This CDR3 is built from 13 residues. CDR3: CASEPTGLRSYTF. Written as DNA, the CDR3 is TGTGCCAGCGAACCAACGGGACTCCGGAGCTACACCTTC.

This clone was observed at least ten times. The rearrangement joins TRBV28 to TRBJ2-7; the D is unclear. The CDR3 totals 11 residues. The germline V and J ends were trimmed by 4 bases and 3 bases, with 4 bases remaining between them. Looked up from germline, CDR1 is MDHEN and CDR2 is SYDVKM. This CDR3 is CASSSNYEQYF. DNA for the CDR3: TGTGCCAGCAGTTCTAACTACGAGCAGTACTTC.

This clone has more than one count but fewer than ten. Other nucleotide sequences in the sample specify the same CDR3. The V call is TRBV6-5, the J call TRBJ2-1; no clear D gene. V was pared by 5 bases and J by 4 bases, with 3 bases between. CDR1 is MNHEY and CDR2 is SVGAGI in the germline V gene. The CDR3 runs 11 residues. The CDR3 loop reads CASSTYNEQFF. The CDR3 DNA reads TGTGCCAGCAGTACATACAATGAGCAGTTCTTC.

This clone was detected a few times. Other DNA sequences within the sample encode an identical CDR3. This sequence joins TRBV28 and TRBJ2-7; 7 bases are shared with TRBD1. Per germline, CDR1 MDHEN and CDR2 SYDVKM. CDR3 length: 12 residues. Trimming removed 6 bases from V and 3 bases from J; junction bases left unmatched: 2. CDR3 amino acids: CASSRQGYEQYF. The DNA of the CDR3 is TGTGCCAGCAGCCGACAGGGCTACGAGCAGTACTTC.

This clone was found a few times. The J gene is TRBJ1-2, the V gene TRBV7-2; a possible D gene is TRBD1 (6 bases). Germline loops: CDR1 SGHTA, CDR2 FQGNSA. V was pared by 8 bases and J by 5 bases, with 15 bases between. There are 13 residues in the CDR3. The CDR3 sequence: CASLRGAGYGYTF. Written as DNA, the CDR3 is TGTGCCAGCCTGCGGGGGGCGGGGTATGGCTACACCTTC. The full variable domain, in which reference TRBV7-2 and TRBJ1-2 provide the parts outside the CDR3, is GAGVSQSPSNKVTEKGKDVELRCDPISGHTALYWYRQSLGQGLEFLIYFQGNSAPDKSGLPSDRFSAERTGGSVSTLTIQRTQQEDSAVYLCASLRGAGYGYTFGSGTRLTVV.

CDR3 protein: CASSLPRTGGGSPLHF. The CDR3 bases are TGTGCCAGCAGTTTACCTAGGACAGGGGGCGGTTCACCCCTCCACTTT. The V and J genes are TRBV28 and TRBJ1-6; 11 positions match TRBD1. V shed 2 bases, J shed 9 bases, and the junction held 6 bases outside the gene matches. CDR3 length: 16 residues. Germline CDR1 is MDHEN and CDR2 is SYDVKM.

The chain has TRBV21-1 and TRBJ2-7. TRBV21-1 is a pseudogene segment. The length of the CDR3 is 11 residues. The CDR3 region is CASSNGYEQYF. The CDR3 DNA reads as TGTGCCAGCAGCAATGGATACGAGCAGTACTTC.

The sample holds many counts of this clone. The CDR3 nucleotides read TGTGCCAGCAGTTACTCTCCTAGCGGGAGGAATACGCAGTATTTT. It yields the protein CASSYSPSGRNTQYF. The J gene is TRBJ2-3, the V gene TRBV6-5; TRBD2 matches 11 bases. The CDR3 sequence is 15 residues long. Losses at the gene ends were 0 bases for V and 7 bases for J; bases not matched to a gene: 3. CDR1 is MNHEY, CDR2 SVGAGI, per germline.

The chain joins TRBV7-9 to TRBJ2-7, with D perhaps matching TRBD1 (6 bases). From germline, CDR1 is SEHNR and CDR2 FQNEAQ (reference sequence). Between the trimmed V and J ends, which lost 5 bases and 6 bases, there was a span of 20 bases. This CDR3 is 15 amino acids long. CDR3 in DNA: TGTGCCAGCAGCCAAGGGCCAGGGGCCCCGGGCGAGCAGTACTTC. Translating gives CASSQGPGAPGEQYF. The full variable domain, completed using reference TRBV7-9 and TRBJ2-7, is DTGVSQNPRHKITKRGQNVTFRCDPISEHNRLYWYRQTLGQGPEFLTYFQNEAQLEKSRLLSDRFSAERPKGSFSTLEIQRTEQGDSAMYLCASSQGPGAPGEQYFGPGTRLTVT.

The table lists this clone with a few counts. The chain combines TRBV7-2 with TRBJ2-1; 7 positions agree with TRBD2. CDR1 SGHTA and CDR2 FQGNSA come from the germline V gene. CDR3 length: 15 amino acids. J was trimmed by 9 bases and V by 3 bases; bases with no gene match: 11. As DNA, the CDR3 is TGTGCCAGCAGCTTTTTGGGGGAGGGCGAGGGTGAGCAGTTCTTC. Its protein is CASSFLGEGEGEQFF.

The V gene is TRBV6-6, the J gene TRBJ2-1; D assignment may be TRBD1 or TRBD2 (6 bases each). The CDR3 loop spans 16 amino acids. The germline V gene has CDR1 MNHNY and CDR2 SVGAGI (reference sequence). The V end lost 4 bases, the J end lost 5 bases, and 18 bases lay between the germline ends. CDR3 amino acids: CASSFLTGRLNNEQFF. The CDR3 DNA reads TGTGCCAGCAGTTTTCTTACAGGGAGGTTGAACAATGAGCAGTTCTTC.

This clone turned up a few times. This chain uses TRBV28 with TRBJ1-5; possibly TRBD1 for D (6 bases). The CDR3 is 16 amino acids. From germline, CDR1 is MDHEN and CDR2 SYDVKM. Trimming pared 4 bases from V and 0 bases from J, leaving 13 bases between. The DNA for the CDR3 is TGTGCCAGCAGTTCCGGGGGGGGCCATAGCAATCAGCCCCAGCATTTT. The encoded protein is CASSSGGGHSNQPQHF.

The chain joins TRBV6-5 to TRBJ1-3, with D unclear. The CDR3 totals 15 residues. V lost 2 bases and J lost 0, with 8 bases in between. Germline V gene data show CDR1 as MNHEY and CDR2 as SVGAGI. The CDR3 is CASSYGVHSGNTIYF. CDR3 bases: TGTGCCAGCAGTTACGGGGTCCACTCTGGAAACACCATATATTTT.

V and J are TRBV7-3 and TRBJ2-1, with 11 bases matching TRBD2. This CDR3 is built from 15 residues. The germline V gene encodes CDR1 SGHTA and CDR2 FQGTGA. The J segment lost 10 bases and the V segment lost 5 bases, leaving 10 bases of the junction unmatched. The CDR3 region is CASSRIAGGSREQFF. CDR3 DNA sequence: TGTGCCAGCAGCCGCATAGCGGGAGGGTCCCGGGAGCAGTTCTTC.